This T cell receptor (beta chain) emerged from a study of cytomegalovirus exposure and HLA in healthy donors. V shed 0 bases, J shed 3 bases, and the junction held 6 bases outside the gene matches. The CDR3 loop spans 16 amino acids. Germline assignment: CDR1 LGHNA and CDR2 YNFKEQ. The study's findings and limits: By HLA locus, TCR association rates varied in a later analysis, with DRB1 showing the most and HLA-C the fewest. Per a prior analysis, the majority of TCR beta V segments were productive roughly 87% or roughly 30% of the time. Cytomegalovirus-associated status was assigned to fewer than 200 TCR beta chains. As a later analysis showed, several of the most significant clusters appeared to be linked to common viral pathogens.

Primers for the PCR totalled 60 Vbeta and 13 Jbeta. Clones were sequenced by immunoSEQ multiplex PCR, and TCRdb holds only the in-frame ones, with some missing. In all, the sample yields around 50,000 clones. Of note for this clone: Its antigen is currently unknown.

This sequence originates from a woman aged 30 to 39 in good health and CMV-seropositive. The chain recombines TRBV4-2 with TRBJ2-7, with 9 bases fitting TRBD2. Sequencing input: PBMCs. The CDR3 DNA is TGTGCCAGCAGCCAAGAAGCTAGCGGGACTCACTACGAGCAGTACTTC. This sequence encodes CASSQEASGTHYEQYF.